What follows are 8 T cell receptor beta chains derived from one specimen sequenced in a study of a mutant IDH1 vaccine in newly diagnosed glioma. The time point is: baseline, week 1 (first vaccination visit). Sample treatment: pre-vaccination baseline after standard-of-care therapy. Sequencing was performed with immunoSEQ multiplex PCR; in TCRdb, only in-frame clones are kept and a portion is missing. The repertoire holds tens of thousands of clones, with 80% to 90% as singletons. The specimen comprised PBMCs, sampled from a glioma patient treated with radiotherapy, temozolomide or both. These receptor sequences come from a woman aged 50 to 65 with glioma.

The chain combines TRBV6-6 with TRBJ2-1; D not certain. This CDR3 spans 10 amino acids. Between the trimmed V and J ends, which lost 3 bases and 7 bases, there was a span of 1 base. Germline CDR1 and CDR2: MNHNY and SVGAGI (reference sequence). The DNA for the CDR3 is TGTGCCAGCAGTTATAATGAGCAGTTCTTC. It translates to CASSYNEQFF.

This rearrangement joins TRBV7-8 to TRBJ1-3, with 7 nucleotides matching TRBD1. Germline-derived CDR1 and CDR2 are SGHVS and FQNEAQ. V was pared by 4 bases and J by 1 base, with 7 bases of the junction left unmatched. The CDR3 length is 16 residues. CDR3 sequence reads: CASSSRQGLSGNTIYF. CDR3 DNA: TGTGCCAGCAGCTCCAGACAGGGTCTATCTGGAAACACCATATATTTT.

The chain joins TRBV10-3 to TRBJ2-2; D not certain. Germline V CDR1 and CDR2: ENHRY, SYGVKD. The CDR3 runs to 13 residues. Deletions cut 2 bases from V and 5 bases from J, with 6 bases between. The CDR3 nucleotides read TGTGCCATCAGTGAGACAGAAACCGGGGAGCTGTTTTTT. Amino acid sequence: CAISETETGELFF.

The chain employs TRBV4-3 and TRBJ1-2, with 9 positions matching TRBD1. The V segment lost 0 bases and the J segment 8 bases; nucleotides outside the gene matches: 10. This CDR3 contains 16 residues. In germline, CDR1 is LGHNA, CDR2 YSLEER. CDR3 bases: TGCGCCAGCAGCCAAGATCTAGATGGGACAGGGTTAGGCTACACCTTC. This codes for CASSQDLDGTGLGYTF.

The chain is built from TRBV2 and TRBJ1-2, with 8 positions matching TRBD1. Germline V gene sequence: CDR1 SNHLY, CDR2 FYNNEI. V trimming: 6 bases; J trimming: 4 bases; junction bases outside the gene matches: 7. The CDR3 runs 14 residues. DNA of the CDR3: TGTGCCAGCAGATTCGACAGGGGCTTCTATGGCTACACCTTC. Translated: CASRFDRGFYGYTF.

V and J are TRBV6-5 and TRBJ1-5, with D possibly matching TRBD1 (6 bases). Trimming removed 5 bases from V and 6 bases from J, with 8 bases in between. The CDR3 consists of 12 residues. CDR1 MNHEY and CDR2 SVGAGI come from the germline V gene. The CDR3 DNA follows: TGTGCCAGCAGTCAAGGGGGTCAGCCCCAGCATTTT. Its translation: CASSQGGQPQHF.

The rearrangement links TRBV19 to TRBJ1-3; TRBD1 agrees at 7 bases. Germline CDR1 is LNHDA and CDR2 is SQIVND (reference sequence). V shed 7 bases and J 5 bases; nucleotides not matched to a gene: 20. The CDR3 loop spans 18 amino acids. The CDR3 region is CASTLSSRDRGPRNTIYF. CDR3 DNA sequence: TGTGCCAGTACATTAAGCTCCCGGGACAGAGGTCCCAGAAACACCATATATTTT. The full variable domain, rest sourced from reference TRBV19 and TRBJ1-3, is DGGITQSPKYLFRKEGQNVTLSCEQNLNHDAMYWYRQDPGQGLRLIYYSQIVNDFQKGDIAEGYSVSREKKESFPLTVTSAQKNPTAFYLCASTLSSRDRGPRNTIYFGEGSWLTVV.

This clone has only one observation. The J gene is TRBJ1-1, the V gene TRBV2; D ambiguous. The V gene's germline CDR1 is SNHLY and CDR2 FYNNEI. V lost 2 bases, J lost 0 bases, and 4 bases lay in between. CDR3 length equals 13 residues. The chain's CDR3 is CASSESVNTEAFF. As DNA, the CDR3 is TGTGCCAGCAGTGAATCGGTGAACACTGAAGCTTTCTTT.